These 22 T cell receptor beta chains were all obtained from the same sample, sequenced in a study of cytomegalovirus exposure and HLA in healthy donors. Primers included in the PCR were 60 Vbeta and 13 Jbeta primers. Assay used: immunoSEQ multiplex PCR; TCRdb lists only in-frame clones, some missing. The top ten clones hold 9.5% to 13% of a sample with some 76,000 clones, 65% to 80% of them seen once. Sequenced: PBMCs. The receptors here all came from a male donor in good health and CMV-seropositive.

This chain connects TRBV11-2 to TRBJ1-4; maybe TRBD1 (5 bases). The V gene's germline CDR1 is SGHAT and CDR2 FQNNGV. Trimming cost V 7 bases and J 11 bases, with 14 bases left between them. CDR3 length equals 12 residues. The CDR3 protein is CASTQAGGKLFF. CDR3 DNA sequence: TGTGCCAGCACCCAAGCGGGGGGGAAACTGTTTTTT.

The V gene is TRBV18, the J gene TRBJ2-3; the D gene is possibly TRBD2 (6 bases). Per the germline V gene, CDR1 is KGHSH and CDR2 is LQKENI. The CDR3 spans 16 residues. Trimming left V 4 bases short and J 4 bases short, with 18 bases between. The CDR3 sequence: CASSRGVTVIADTQYF. Written as DNA, the CDR3 is TGTGCCAGCTCACGGGGGGTAACGGTGATCGCAGATACGCAGTATTTT.

The CDR3 spells CASSVVAGYQETQYF. The CDR3 DNA sequence: TGTGCCAGCAGCGTAGTAGCGGGTTACCAAGAGACCCAGTACTTC. The chain links TRBV9 to TRBJ2-5; 7 bases are shared with TRBD2. This CDR3 is 15 amino acids long. V was clipped by 0 bases and J by 0 bases; unmatched bases: 2. Germline V lookup: CDR1 SGDLS, CDR2 YYNGEE.

This clone was observed a handful of times. The chain uses TRBV27 and TRBJ1-2, with 8 bases fitting TRBD1. Unmatched junction bases numbered 8, after V lost 5 bases and J lost 9 bases. This CDR3 spans 13 amino acids. Germline CDR1 reads MNHEY; CDR2 reads SMNVEV (reference sequence). CDR3 region: CASSLDRALSYTF. The CDR3 DNA follows: TGTGCCAGCAGTCTGGACAGGGCGTTGAGCTACACCTTC.

The chain is built from TRBV10-1 and TRBJ2-3, with D tentatively TRBD2 (5 bases). The CDR3 covers 14 residues. V lost 3 bases, J lost 4 bases, and 11 bases lay in between. Germline V gene sequence: CDR1 WNHNN, CDR2 SYGVQD (reference sequence). The CDR3 nucleotides are TGCGCCAGCAGTGAACCGAAGAGGGCAGATACGCAGTATTTT. This gives the protein CASSEPKRADTQYF.

The CDR3 loop reads CASSSGLAGPRGADTQYF. The CDR3 DNA reads TGCGCCAGCAGCTCCGGACTAGCGGGTCCAAGGGGCGCAGATACGCAGTATTTT. The chain has TRBV5-1 and TRBJ2-3; 11 nucleotides align to TRBD2. CDR3 size: 18 residues. From germline, CDR1 is SGHRS and CDR2 YFSETQ. The V gene end was trimmed by 3 bases and the J gene end by 4 bases; junction bases not matched to a gene: 13.

The chain has TRBV9 and TRBJ2-3, with TRBD2 matching 8 bases. The germline V gene encodes CDR1 SGDLS and CDR2 YYNGEE. The CDR3 is 17 residues long. Germline trimming cut 3 bases from V and 2 bases from J; bases unmatched to any gene: 11. Written as DNA, the CDR3 is TGTGCCAGCAGCGGAGTAAGCCTAGCGGGTGACACAGATACGCAGTATTTT. As protein: CASSGVSLAGDTDTQYF.

This clone was detected only a few times. The chain couples TRBV11-1 to TRBJ2-3; D is perhaps TRBD2 (5 bases). Germline CDR1 is SGHAT and CDR2 is FQDESV (reference sequence). The CDR3 contains 17 residues. V dropped 5 bases and J dropped 0 bases, with 18 bases sitting between them. CDR3 residues: CASSPGKRRSSTDTQYF. CDR3 in DNA: TGTGCCAGCAGCCCAGGCAAGCGGAGAAGTAGCACAGATACGCAGTATTTT.

This clone was counted a few times. The chain has TRBV28 and TRBJ1-5; weak D call: TRBD1 (6 bases). This CDR3 has 12 residues. Trimming cost V 7 bases and J 4 bases, with 8 bases left between them. Germline CDR1 MDHEN, CDR2 SYDVKM. CDR3 DNA: TGTGCCAGCATGGGGACAAATCAGCCCCAGCATTTT. Its protein product is CASMGTNQPQHF.

V is TRBV9 and J is TRBJ2-5, with D perhaps matching TRBD1 (5 bases). The germline gives CDR1 SGDLS, CDR2 YYNGEE. This CDR3 spans 12 amino acids. Trimming left V 0 bases short and J 6 bases short, with 6 bases between. DNA for the CDR3: TGTGCCAGCAGCGTAGAGGGGAAGACCCAGTACTTC. Translation: CASSVEGKTQYF.

This chain links TRBV2 with TRBJ1-2, with a weak D call TRBD1 (6 bases). The CDR3 runs to 14 residues. V gave up 6 bases and J gave up 10 bases, with 21 bases separating them. Germline V lookup: CDR1 SNHLY, CDR2 FYNNEI. The CDR3 is CASRRTVTQANYTF. CDR3 nucleotide sequence: TGTGCCAGCAGAAGGACAGTGACCCAAGCAAACTACACCTTC.

This chain uses TRBV14 with TRBJ2-5, with D unresolved. Germline loops: CDR1 SGHDN, CDR2 FVKESK. The CDR3 has 16 amino acids. The ends were cut back, 0 bases at V and 5 bases at J, with 16 bases in the middle. CDR3 DNA: TGTGCCAGCAGCCAAGATCGGGTAGCAAGCCAGGAGACCCAGTACTTC. Translated: CASSQDRVASQETQYF.

This sequence joins TRBV7-9 and TRBJ2-3, with 9 bases identical to TRBD1. The CDR3 is 16 residues long. The V gene's germline CDR1 is SEHNR and CDR2 FQNEAQ (reference sequence). Trimming removed 4 bases from V and 6 bases from J; junction bases left unmatched: 11. The CDR3 reads CASSSPEDRGADTQYF. DNA of the CDR3: TGTGCCAGCAGCTCGCCGGAGGACAGGGGAGCGGATACGCAGTATTTT.

The chain links TRBV27 to TRBJ2-7; D remains ambiguous. Per the germline V gene, CDR1 is MNHEY and CDR2 is SMNVEV (reference sequence). This CDR3 is 14 amino acids long. Between the trimmed V and J ends, which lost 1 base and 2 bases, there was a span of 9 bases. CDR3 nucleotides: TGTGCCAGCAGTTTATTACACCGTCCCTACGAGCAGTACTTC. Protein sequence: CASSLLHRPYEQYF.

The chain has TRBV7-3 and TRBJ1-1; D is ambiguous. CDR1 and CDR2 (germline): SGHTA, FQGTGA. This CDR3 is 15 amino acids long. The V end lost 5 bases, the J end lost 4 bases, and 17 bases lay between the germline ends. The CDR3 here is CASSPKGREGTEAFF. CDR3 coding DNA: TGTGCCAGCAGCCCAAAGGGTCGGGAAGGCACTGAAGCTTTCTTT.

V usage is TRBV4-2 and J usage is TRBJ2-7, with a tentative D call TRBD1 (5 bases). This CDR3 comprises 13 residues. Germline CDR1 LGHNA, CDR2 YNFKEQ. Between the trimmed V and J ends, which lost 1 base and 3 bases, there was a span of 7 bases. The CDR3 loop is CASSQGTNYEQYF. For the CDR3, the DNA is TGTGCCAGCAGCCAAGGGACAAACTACGAGCAGTACTTC.

The chain employs TRBV30 and TRBJ2-5; the D is unclear. Germline-derived CDR1 and CDR2 are GTSNPN and SVGIG (reference sequence). The CDR3 spans 11 residues. Trimming left V 2 bases short and J 2 bases short, with 3 bases between. The CDR3 coding sequence is TGTGCCTGGAGTCAACAAGAGACCCAGTACTTC. Protein product: CAWSQQETQYF.

This clone was counted between two and nine times. V is TRBV6-1 and J is TRBJ2-1, with 9 bases matching TRBD2. The germline V gene encodes CDR1 MNHNS and CDR2 SASEGT. Trimming at V came to 4 bases and at J to 1 base, leaving 2 bases not matched to a gene. The CDR3 runs 15 residues. This CDR3 reads CASSVLAGSYNEQFF. DNA for the CDR3: TGTGCCAGCAGTGTACTAGCGGGTTCCTACAATGAGCAGTTCTTC.

This clone was found a few times. The chain couples TRBV5-1 to TRBJ1-1; a weak D match, TRBD1 (6 bases). The CDR3 is made up of 14 amino acids. CDR1 is SGHRS and CDR2 is YFSETQ in the germline V gene. Trimming pared 4 bases from V and 7 bases from J, leaving 17 bases between. In DNA, the CDR3 is TGCGCCAGCAGCCCACCGGGAACAGGGCGTGAAGCTTTCTTT. Protein: CASSPPGTGREAFF.

A single count supports this clone. This sequence joins TRBV21-1 and TRBJ1-1; whether TRBD1, the table's D call, matches the DNA was not checked. TRBV21-1 is designated a pseudogene. This CDR3 contains 14 residues. The CDR3 is CASSDDRGITEAFF. The CDR3 region has the DNA TGTGCCAGCAGCGACGACAGGGGGATCACTGAAGCTTTCTTT.

This chain links TRBV9 with TRBJ2-1; weak D call: TRBD2 (8 bases). In germline, CDR1 is SGDLS, CDR2 YYNGEE. V dropped 1 base and J dropped 4 bases, with 27 bases sitting between them. The CDR3 runs 20 residues. In nucleotides, the CDR3 is TGTGCCAGCAGCGTACTCCCAGGGGGTGGGGCGACGGGGGGGTACAATGAGCAGTTCTTC. This sequence encodes CASSVLPGGGATGGYNEQFF.

The chain combines TRBV4-1 with TRBJ1-4, with TRBD1 matching 9 bases. With 5 bases clipped from V and 4 bases from J, the junction kept 5 bases outside the gene matches. CDR1 and CDR2 (germline): MGHRA, YSYEKL. The CDR3 extends over 15 amino acids. The CDR3 reads CASSKPGQGNEKLFF. The CDR3 region has the DNA TGCGCCAGCAGCAAGCCGGGACAGGGTAATGAAAAACTGTTTTTT.